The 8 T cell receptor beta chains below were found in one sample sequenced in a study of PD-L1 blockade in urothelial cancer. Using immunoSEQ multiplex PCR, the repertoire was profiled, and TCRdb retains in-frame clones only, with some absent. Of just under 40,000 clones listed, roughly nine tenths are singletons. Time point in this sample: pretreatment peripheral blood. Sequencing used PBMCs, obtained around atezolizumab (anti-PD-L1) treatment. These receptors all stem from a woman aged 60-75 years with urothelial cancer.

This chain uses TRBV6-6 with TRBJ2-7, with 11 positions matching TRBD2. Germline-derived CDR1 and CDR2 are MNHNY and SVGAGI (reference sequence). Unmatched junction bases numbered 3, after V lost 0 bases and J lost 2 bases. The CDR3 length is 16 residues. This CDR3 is CASSYSRSGRAYEQYF. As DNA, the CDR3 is TGTGCCAGCAGTTACTCTCGTAGCGGGAGGGCCTACGAGCAGTACTTC.

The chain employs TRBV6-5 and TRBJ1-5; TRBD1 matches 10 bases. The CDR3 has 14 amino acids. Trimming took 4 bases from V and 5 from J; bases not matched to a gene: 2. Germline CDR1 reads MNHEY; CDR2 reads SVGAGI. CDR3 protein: CASSWGQGYQPQHF. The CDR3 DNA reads TGTGCCAGCAGTTGGGGACAGGGGTATCAGCCCCAGCATTTT.

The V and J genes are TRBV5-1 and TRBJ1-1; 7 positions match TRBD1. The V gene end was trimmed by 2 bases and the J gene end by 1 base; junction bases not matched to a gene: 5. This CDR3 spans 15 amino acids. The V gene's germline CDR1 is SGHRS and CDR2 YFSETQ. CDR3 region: CASSLQGPGNTEAFF. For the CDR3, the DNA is TGCGCCAGCAGCTTACAGGGGCCAGGGAACACTGAAGCTTTCTTT.

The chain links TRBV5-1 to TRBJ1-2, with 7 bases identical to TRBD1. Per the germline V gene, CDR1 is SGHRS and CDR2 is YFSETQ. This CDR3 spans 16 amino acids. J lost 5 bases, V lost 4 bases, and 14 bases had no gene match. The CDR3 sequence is CASSNGQAVNSYGYTF. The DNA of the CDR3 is TGCGCCAGCAGCAACGGACAGGCCGTCAACTCGTATGGCTACACCTTC.

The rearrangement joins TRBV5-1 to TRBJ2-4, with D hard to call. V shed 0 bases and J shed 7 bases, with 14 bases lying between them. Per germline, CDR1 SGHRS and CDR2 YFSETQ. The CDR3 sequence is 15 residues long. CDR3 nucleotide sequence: TGCGCCAGCAGCTTGGCCGATTGGAACGGGAACATTCAGTACTTC. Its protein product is CASSLADWNGNIQYF.

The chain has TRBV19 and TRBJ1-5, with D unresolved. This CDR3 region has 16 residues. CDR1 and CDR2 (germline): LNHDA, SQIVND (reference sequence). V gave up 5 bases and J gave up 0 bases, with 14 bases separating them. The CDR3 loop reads CASSQYYKYSNQPQHF. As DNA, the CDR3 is TGTGCCAGTAGTCAATACTATAAGTATAGCAATCAGCCCCAGCATTTT.

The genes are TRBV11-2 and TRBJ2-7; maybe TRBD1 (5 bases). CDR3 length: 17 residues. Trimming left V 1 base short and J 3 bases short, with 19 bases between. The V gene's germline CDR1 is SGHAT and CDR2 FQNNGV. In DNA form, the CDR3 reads TGTGCCAGCAGCTTAGTAAGGGGTCTGAAAAAGAACTACGAGCAGTACTTC. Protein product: CASSLVRGLKKNYEQYF. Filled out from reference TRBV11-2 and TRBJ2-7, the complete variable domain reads EAGVAQSPRYKIIEKRQSVAFWCNPISGHATLYWYQQILGQGPKLLIQFQNNGVVDDSQLPKDRFSAERLKGVDSTLKIQPAKLEDSAVYLCASSLVRGLKKNYEQYFGPGTRLTVT.

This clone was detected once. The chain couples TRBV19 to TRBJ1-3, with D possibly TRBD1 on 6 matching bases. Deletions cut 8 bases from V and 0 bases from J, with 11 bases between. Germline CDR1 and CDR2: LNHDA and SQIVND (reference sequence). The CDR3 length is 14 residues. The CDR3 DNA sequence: TGTGCCAGTGGGTGGGGGCACTCTGGAAACACCATATATTTT. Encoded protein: CASGWGHSGNTIYF.